This T cell receptor beta chain was captured by sequencing in a study of blood T cell repertoires in COVID-19. CDR3 length: 13 residues. V was clipped by 3 bases and J by 1 base, with 6 bases between them. Germline V lookup: CDR1 MNHEY, CDR2 SMNVEV (reference sequence). As processed by the authors: Reference gene primer amplification in the assay estimated nucleated cell counts. Profiled with immunoSEQ multiplex PCR; TCRdb holds only in-frame clones, not every one. Clonal size and the V and J genes are those of that table, whereas D and trimming came from the DNA. The data contain some 58,000 clones, around 83% of them singletons. Seattle patients were enrolled while actively infected and followed longitudinally.

What was sequenced was peripheral blood. The origin of this receptor is a man aged 45 to 65 with COVID-19, enrolled during active disease. This chain connects TRBV27 to TRBJ1-1; D is undetermined. Here the CDR3 reads CASSFKRNTEAFF. The CDR3, as DNA: TGTGCCAGCAGTTTTAAGCGGAACACTGAAGCTTTCTTT.